These 32 T cell receptor beta chains originate from one sample sequenced in a study of T cells in Graves' hyperthyroidism and ophthalmopathy. Amplification of TCR beta CDR3 regions was performed using RNA transcripts as template. HTBI primers were used for first-round RT-PCR of the TCR CDR3. TCRdb used MiXCR to reprocess the multiplex PCR reads, holding one entry per CDR3 protein. The sample has hundreds of thousands of distinct CDR3 sequences, approximately 14% seen once; the top ten hold 5.5% to 7.5%. Sequences were obtained from blood. Receptor source: a woman aged 25-40 years with Graves' hyperthyroidism that later progressed to Graves' ophthalmopathy.

This clonotype came up a few times. The chain carries TRBV19 and TRBJ1-1, with D possibly matching TRBD1 (5 bases). With 3 bases removed from V and 3 bases from J, the gap between germline ends came to 8 bases. The CDR3 consists of 13 residues. CDR1 is LNHDA, CDR2 SQIVND, per germline (reference sequence). Here the CDR3 DNA reads TGTGCCAGTAGTATCTGGGGGGACACTGAAGCTTTCTTT. This gives the protein CASSIWGDTEAFF.

The gene calls are TRBV11-2 and TRBJ2-1; D uncertain. Per germline, CDR1 SGHAT and CDR2 FQNNGV. The CDR3 has 12 amino acids. V lost 1 base and J 8 bases, leaving 6 bases between the germline ends. The CDR3 nucleotides are TGTGCCAGCAGCTTAGCACGCTATGAGCAGTTCTTC. Its protein is CASSLARYEQFF.

This clonotype appeared many times. The chain is built from TRBV28 and TRBJ1-5, with 9 nucleotides matching TRBD1. The CDR3 extends over 17 amino acids. CDR1 MDHEN and CDR2 SYDVKM come from the germline V gene. J was trimmed by 2 bases and V by 2 bases; bases with no gene match: 7. The CDR3 loop reads CASSLRTGVIGNQPQHF. The CDR3 DNA follows: TGTGCCAGCAGTTTAAGGACAGGGGTGATAGGCAATCAGCCCCAGCATTTT.

As to this clonotype: This may come from a read error, since a much larger clone is one base off. V gene TRBV12-3 or TRBV12-4 combines with J gene TRBJ1-4; tentatively, D is TRBD1 (5 bases). This CDR3 contains 15 residues. The CDR3 nucleotides are TGTGCCCGCAGTTTAGGAGGGGCGAGTCGAGAAAAACTGTTTTTT. Residues: CARSLGGASREKLFF.

The chain has TRBV20-1 and TRBJ2-7; TRBD1 or TRBD2 may be the D gene (6 bases each). CDR3 length: 14 residues. The germline V and J ends were trimmed by 0 bases and 2 bases, with 11 bases remaining between them. Germline V gives CDR1 DFQATT, CDR2 SNEGSKA (reference sequence). The CDR3 DNA sequence: TGCAGTGCTAGAGAGTGGGGGGCCACCTACGAGCAGTACTTC. Translated, it gives CSAREWGATYEQYF.

This clonotype showed up many times. This sequence joins TRBV19 and TRBJ2-4, with D possibly matching TRBD2 (5 bases). This CDR3 spans 17 amino acids. Germline CDR1 reads LNHDA; CDR2 reads SQIVND (reference sequence). The V end lost 7 bases, the J end lost 0 bases, and 19 bases lay between the germline ends. CDR3 DNA sequence: TGTGCCAGTAACCCGAGCGCCACTAGACTAGCCAAAAACATTCAGTACTTC. Translating gives CASNPSATRLAKNIQYF.

This clonotype was recorded many times. V is TRBV7-9 and J is TRBJ2-1; 14 nucleotides match TRBD2. In germline, CDR1 is SEHNR, CDR2 FQNEAQ (reference sequence). The V segment lost 5 bases and the J segment 10 bases; nucleotides outside the gene matches: 4. The CDR3 runs 14 residues. As DNA, the CDR3 is TGTGCCAGCAGCCGGGGACTAGCGGGAGAGGAGCAGTTCTTC. Translated, it gives CASSRGLAGEEQFF.

This clonotype came up many times. The chain joins TRBV5-4 to TRBJ2-7; the match to TRBD1 covers 11 bases. The CDR3 runs 14 residues. Per germline, CDR1 SGHNT and CDR2 YYREEE (reference sequence). Germline trimming cut 4 bases from V and 6 bases from J; bases unmatched to any gene: 6. For the CDR3, the DNA is TGTGCCAGCAGCGGAGGGACAGGGGGTAGCGAGCAGTACTTC. The encoded protein is CASSGGTGGSEQYF.

This clonotype was seen at least ten times. The chain recombines TRBV7-2 with TRBJ2-3; 12 bases match TRBD2. Germline CDR1 SGHTA, CDR2 FQGNSA. Trimming at V came to 1 base and at J to 3 bases, leaving 8 bases not matched to a gene. The CDR3 totals 18 residues. Here the CDR3 reads CASSLGLAGGGITDTQYF. CDR3 DNA: TGTGCCAGCAGCTTAGGTCTAGCGGGAGGGGGAATAACAGATACGCAGTATTTT. Combining the CDR3 with reference TRBV7-2 and TRBJ2-3 gives the whole variable domain GAGVSQSPSNKVTEKGKDVELRCDPISGHTALYWYRQSLGQGLEFLIYFQGNSAPDKSGLPSDRFSAERTGGSVSTLTIQRTQQEDSAVYLCASSLGLAGGGITDTQYFGPGTRLTVL.

This clonotype was seen at least ten times. V usage is TRBV4-1 and J usage is TRBJ1-2; 9 bases map to TRBD1. CDR1 MGHRA and CDR2 YSYEKL come from the germline V gene. CDR3 length equals 15 residues. Trimming removed 4 bases from V and 6 bases from J; junction bases left unmatched: 9. CDR3 nucleotides: TGCGCCAGCAGCCGTCCCGGGACAGGGACCCATGGCTACACCTTC. Its protein is CASSRPGTGTHGYTF.

This clonotype was seen at least ten times. This chain joins TRBV6-6 and TRBJ1-1; D ambiguous. Trimming shortened V by 0 bases and J by 1 base, and 15 bases separated the two germline ends. CDR3 size: 17 residues. In germline, CDR1 is MNHNY, CDR2 SVGAGI (reference sequence). CDR3 sequence reads: CASSYSRPTMGNTEAFF. The CDR3 nucleotides are TGTGCCAGCAGTTACTCGCGTCCCACCATGGGGAACACTGAAGCTTTCTTT.

In this sample, this clonotype turned up many times. This rearrangement joins TRBV3-1 to TRBJ1-2; D is possibly TRBD1 (5 bases). Germline V gene lookup returns CDR1 LGHDT and CDR2 YNNKEL (reference sequence). The V end was cut by 2 bases, the J end by 8 bases, with 15 bases between. The CDR3 is 14 residues long. CDR3: CASSQTGTGIGYTF. The CDR3 nucleotides read TGTGCCAGCAGCCAAACCGGGACCGGGATCGGCTACACCTTC.

This clonotype has a count of ten or more. The chain uses TRBV19 and TRBJ1-1, with D maybe TRBD1 (5 bases). The V end was cut by 10 bases, the J end by 0 bases, with 21 bases between. CDR3 length: 16 residues. The germline gives CDR1 LNHDA, CDR2 SQIVND (reference sequence). The CDR3 spells CATRKSGGTMNTEAFF. The CDR3 coding sequence is TGTGCCACCCGGAAATCGGGGGGGACCATGAACACTGAAGCTTTCTTT.

There are many counts of this clonotype. The chain employs TRBV7-2 and TRBJ2-7; D ambiguous. The length of the CDR3 is 17 residues. The V gene lost 7 bases and the J gene lost 2 bases, with 24 bases spanning the gap. Germline CDR1 reads SGHTA; CDR2 reads FQGNSA. CDR3 protein: CASTPTPPGIITYEQYF. The CDR3 DNA is TGTGCCAGCACCCCGACCCCTCCGGGTATAATCACCTACGAGCAGTACTTC. Full variable domain (outside the CDR3, taken from reference TRBV7-2 and TRBJ2-7): GAGVSQSPSNKVTEKGKDVELRCDPISGHTALYWYRQSLGQGLEFLIYFQGNSAPDKSGLPSDRFSAERTGGSVSTLTIQRTQQEDSAVYLCASTPTPPGIITYEQYFGPGTRLTVT.

This clonotype has just a few counts. The CDR3 region is CASSPGTSGHAKYNEQFF. The CDR3 DNA reads TGTGCCAGCAGCCCCGGGACTAGCGGGCATGCCAAGTACAATGAGCAGTTCTTC. J is TRBJ2-1 and V is TRBV14; 12 bases match TRBD2. V lost 4 bases to trimming and J lost 4 bases; unmatched junction nucleotides: 11. Germline-derived CDR1 and CDR2 are SGHDN and FVKESK. The CDR3 contains 18 residues.

This chain connects TRBV4-2 to TRBJ2-7, with TRBD2 matching 7 bases. Germline loops: CDR1 LGHNA, CDR2 YNFKEQ. After removal of 0 bases from V and 6 bases from J, the junction contained 17 bases not matched to a gene. This CDR3 region has 18 residues. Here the CDR3 reads CASSQDVGQGGRSIEQYF. The CDR3 DNA is TGTGCCAGCAGCCAAGATGTTGGTCAGGGCGGGAGATCAATCGAGCAGTACTTC.

This clonotype appeared many times. V is TRBV20-1 and J is TRBJ2-1; D tentatively reads TRBD1 or TRBD2 (5 bases each). Germline V gives CDR1 DFQATT, CDR2 SNEGSKA (reference sequence). V was clipped by 5 bases and J by 2 bases, with 16 bases between them. This CDR3 comprises 15 residues. CDR3 residues: CSAGGWGRTYNEQFF. The CDR3 region has the DNA TGCAGTGCTGGCGGGTGGGGGAGAACCTACAATGAGCAGTTCTTC.

This clonotype was seen many times. The CDR3 DNA is TGTGCCAGCAGTGGTCCGGGACAGGGTGGGAATGAGCAGTTCTTC. The encoded protein is CASSGPGQGGNEQFF. The chain recombines TRBV28 with TRBJ2-1; 9 bases agree with TRBD1. The CDR3 is 15 residues long. Looked up from germline, CDR1 is MDHEN and CDR2 is SYDVKM. Trimming took 5 bases from V and 7 from J; bases not matched to a gene: 9.

This clonotype was picked up many times. The V call is TRBV4-2, the J call TRBJ2-7; unclear D gene. Between the trimmed V and J ends, which lost 1 base and 0 bases, there was a span of 10 bases. The CDR3 has 15 residues. Germline CDR1 and CDR2: LGHNA and YNFKEQ. The CDR3 spells CASSQAEQNSYEQYF. The CDR3 DNA reads as TGTGCCAGCAGCCAAGCTGAACAGAACTCCTACGAGCAGTACTTC.

This clonotype appeared many times. The chain is built from TRBV5-1 and TRBJ1-1, with 9 bases aligning to TRBD1. The CDR3 contains 15 residues. The germline CDR1 and CDR2 sequences are SGHRS and YFSETQ. Losses at the gene ends were 0 bases for V and 3 bases for J; bases not matched to a gene: 3. Written as DNA, the CDR3 is TGCGCCAGCAGCTTGGTACAGGGGGCAGACACTGAAGCTTTCTTT. Amino acid sequence: CASSLVQGADTEAFF. The complete variable domain, with remaining parts taken from reference TRBV5-1 and TRBJ1-1, reads KAGVTQTPRYLIKTRGQQVTLSCSPISGHRSVSWYQQTPGQGLQFLFEYFSETQRNKGNFPGRFSGRQFSNSRSEMNVSTLELGDSALYLCASSLVQGADTEAFFGQGTRLTVV.

This clonotype was seen many times. This chain uses TRBV12-3 or TRBV12-4 with TRBJ2-5; TRBD2 matches at 7 bases. There are 16 residues in the CDR3. With 6 bases clipped from V and 5 bases from J, the junction kept 15 bases outside the gene matches. CDR3 loop: CASSPAGGGGYETQYF. CDR3 coding DNA: TGTGCCAGCAGCCCCGCGGGTGGCGGGGGTTACGAGACCCAGTACTTC.

This clonotype turned up a few times. This chain links TRBV30 with TRBJ1-2, with 7 bases fitting TRBD1. V shed 7 bases, J shed 2 bases, and the junction held 7 bases outside the gene matches. CDR1 is GTSNPN, CDR2 SVGIG, per germline (reference sequence). This CDR3 is built from 13 residues. The CDR3 is CASQGGLNYGYTF. DNA of the CDR3: TGTGCCTCTCAGGGGGGCCTCAACTATGGCTACACCTTC.

This clonotype came up many times. J is TRBJ1-5 and V is TRBV12-3 or TRBV12-4; D uncertain. Between the trimmed V and J ends, which lost 5 bases and 4 bases, there was a span of 9 bases. The CDR3 covers 13 residues. The CDR3 region is CASSRGPNQPQHF. In DNA form, the CDR3 reads TGTGCCAGCAGTCGTGGGCCAAATCAGCCCCAGCATTTT.

This clonotype was detected many times. The V gene is TRBV9, the J gene TRBJ2-7, with D possibly being TRBD2 (5 bases). V shed 3 bases and J shed 2 bases, with 9 bases lying between them. The CDR3 is 13 amino acids. CDR1 and CDR2 from the germline V gene are SGDLS and YYNGEE. The CDR3 sequence is CASSDGRAYEQYF. In nucleotides, the CDR3 is TGTGCCAGCAGCGATGGGCGGGCCTACGAGCAGTACTTC.

This clonotype has ten or more counts. The chain carries TRBV4-1 and TRBJ2-1; no clear D gene. Germline assignment: CDR1 MGHRA and CDR2 YSYEKL. V shed 1 base and J shed 7 bases, with 8 bases lying between them. The CDR3 totals 13 residues. This CDR3 is CASSQAPGNEQFF. Here the CDR3 DNA reads TGCGCCAGCAGCCAAGCTCCCGGGAATGAGCAGTTCTTC.

The table lists this clonotype with many counts. The V call is TRBV3-1, the J call TRBJ2-7; TRBD1 or TRBD2 may be the D gene (5 bases each). Trimming stripped 4 bases from V and 5 bases from J, with 9 bases between. The germline V gene has CDR1 LGHDT and CDR2 YNNKEL (reference sequence). The CDR3 covers 12 residues. DNA for the CDR3: TGTGCCAGCAGCCCCTTGGGGGACGAGCAGTACTTC. It codes for CASSPLGDEQYF.

CDR3 bases: TGTGCCAGCAGTTTCGTAGCGGCTGGGGATTCCTACGAGCAGTACTTC. Translation gives CASSFVAAGDSYEQYF. The V gene is TRBV12-3 or TRBV12-4, the J gene TRBJ2-7, with D maybe TRBD2 (6 bases). The germline V and J ends were trimmed by 3 bases and 1 base, with 16 bases remaining between them. This CDR3 is 16 amino acids long.

This clonotype was picked up one time. A much bigger clone sits one base away, suggesting this may be a read error. V usage is TRBV20-1 and J usage is TRBJ2-7; 7 bases line up with TRBD2. The CDR3 has 17 amino acids. Per the germline V gene, CDR1 is DFQATT and CDR2 is SNEGSKA (reference sequence). In DNA form, the CDR3 reads TGCAGTGCTATGAGGGTAGCGGGCGCTTTGAGCTCCTCCGAGCAGTACTTC. Its protein product is CSAMRVAGALSSSEQYF.

This clonotype showed up many times. The CDR3 region has the DNA TGCGCCAGCAGTGAGTGGAACCCCGGGACAAATGGAAACACCATATATTTT. Translated: CASSEWNPGTNGNTIYF. V gene TRBV10-2 combines with J gene TRBJ1-3; weak D call: TRBD1 (6 bases). Between the trimmed V and J ends, which lost 1 base and 3 bases, there was a span of 16 bases. The CDR3 has 17 residues. Germline V gene sequence: CDR1 WSHSY, CDR2 SAAADI.

This clonotype was seen at least ten times. V and J are TRBV20-1 and TRBJ2-7; 9 nucleotides align to TRBD1. V shed 6 bases and J 2 bases; nucleotides not matched to a gene: 8. Germline loops: CDR1 DFQATT, CDR2 SNEGSKA (reference sequence). The CDR3 runs 14 residues. In DNA, the CDR3 is TGCAGTGCGGAATCGGGACAGGGCGCCTACGAGCAGTACTTC. Translation: CSAESGQGAYEQYF.

This clonotype came up many times. The chain combines TRBV30 with TRBJ1-4; D not resolved. CDR3 length: 13 residues. V was trimmed by 1 base and J by 8 bases, leaving 11 bases between them. CDR1 and CDR2 from the germline V gene are GTSNPN and SVGIG (reference sequence). CDR3 DNA: TGTGCCTGGAGTGGTCAGCTGCACGAAAAACTGTTTTTT. It yields the protein CAWSGQLHEKLFF.

In this sample, this clonotype turned up many times. The gene calls are TRBV20-1 and TRBJ1-6, with 10 bases aligning to TRBD1. The CDR3 contains 16 residues. Germline V gene data show CDR1 as DFQATT and CDR2 as SNEGSKA (reference sequence). The V gene end was trimmed by 5 bases and the J gene end by 10 bases; junction bases not matched to a gene: 14. The DNA for the CDR3 is TGCAGTGCTCCCTCACCCCGGACAGGGGGGATCTCACCCCTCCACTTT. Its protein is CSAPSPRTGGISPLHF.